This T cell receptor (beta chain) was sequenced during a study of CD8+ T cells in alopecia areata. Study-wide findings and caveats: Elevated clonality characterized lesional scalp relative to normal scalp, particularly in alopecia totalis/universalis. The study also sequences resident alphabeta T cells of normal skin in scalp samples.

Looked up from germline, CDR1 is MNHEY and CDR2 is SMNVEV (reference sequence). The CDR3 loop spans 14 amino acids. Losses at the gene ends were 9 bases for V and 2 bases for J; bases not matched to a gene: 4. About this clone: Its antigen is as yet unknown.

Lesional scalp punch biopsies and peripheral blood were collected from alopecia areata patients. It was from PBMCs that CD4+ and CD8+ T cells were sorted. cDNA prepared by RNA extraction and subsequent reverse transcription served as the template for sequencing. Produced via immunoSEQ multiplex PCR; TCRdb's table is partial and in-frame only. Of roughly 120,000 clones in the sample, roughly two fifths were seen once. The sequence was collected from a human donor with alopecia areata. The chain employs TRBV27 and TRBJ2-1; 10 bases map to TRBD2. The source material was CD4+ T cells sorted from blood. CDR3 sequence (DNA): TGTGCCAGGTGGACTAGCGGTCCCTACAATGAGCAGTTCTTC. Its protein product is CARWTSGPYNEQFF.